This entry concerns a single T cell receptor beta chain. Authors' methods: Estimation of nucleated cell counts relied on the amplification of reference gene primers. The method was immunoSEQ multiplex PCR; TCRdb's version includes in-frame clones alone and lacks a portion of them. The V and J calls and clone size come from that table; D and trimming were worked out from the DNA. The sample has about 55,000 clones; approximately 85% are singletons. Deletions cut 0 bases from V and 0 bases from J, with 9 bases between. The CDR3 covers 15 residues. Germline V gives CDR1 SGHRS, CDR2 YFSETQ. This sample is part of a study of blood T cell repertoires in COVID-19. Looking at the study overall: From T cells, B-cell-depleted T cells, or PBMCs came the material, which was cDNA or gDNA.

This clonotype originated in a human donor in a cohort sampled during active COVID-19. The chain is built from TRBV5-1 and TRBJ1-2, with D uncertain. The sample was peripheral blood. The CDR3 loop is CASSLGPDTNYGYTF. The CDR3 nucleotides are TGCGCCAGCAGCTTGGGGCCAGATACTAACTATGGCTACACCTTC.